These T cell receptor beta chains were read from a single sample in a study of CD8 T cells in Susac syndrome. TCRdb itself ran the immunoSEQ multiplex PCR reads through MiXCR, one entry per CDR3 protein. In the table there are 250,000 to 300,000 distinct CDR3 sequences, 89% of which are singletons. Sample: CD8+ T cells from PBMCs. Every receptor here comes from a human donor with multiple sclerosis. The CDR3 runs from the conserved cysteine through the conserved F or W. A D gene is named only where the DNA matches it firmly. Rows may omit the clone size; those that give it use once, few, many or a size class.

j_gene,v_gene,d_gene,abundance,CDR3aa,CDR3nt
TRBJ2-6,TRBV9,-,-,CASSVARGRSGANVLTF,TGTGCCAGCAGCGTAGCTCGTGGGCGGTCTGGGGCCAACGTCCTGACTTTC
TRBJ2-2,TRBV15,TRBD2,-,CATSRDNWLAGGSTGELFF,TGTGCCACCAGCAGAGATAATTGGCTAGCGGGGGGCTCCACCGGGGAGCTGTTTTTT
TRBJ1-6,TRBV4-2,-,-,CASSQGGGSPLHF,TGTGCCAGCAGCCAAGGGGGGGGGTCACCCCTCCACTTT
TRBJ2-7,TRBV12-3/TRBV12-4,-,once,CASSLGTVKIYEQYF,TGTGCCAGCAGTTTAGGGACAGTAAAGATCTACGAGCAGTACTTC
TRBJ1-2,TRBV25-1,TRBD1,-,CASSERPGQDYGYTF,TGTGCCAGCAGTGAACGGCCCGGACAGGACTATGGCTACACCTTC
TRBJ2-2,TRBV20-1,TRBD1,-,CSATGANTGELFF,TGCAGTGCCACAGGGGCCAACACCGGGGAGCTGTTTTTT
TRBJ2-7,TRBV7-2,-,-,CASSSARGTPYEQYF,TGTGCCAGCAGCTCCGCACGCGGGACGCCCTACGAGCAGTACTTC
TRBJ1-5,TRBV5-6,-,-,CASSLAYSRELGNQPQHF,TGTGCCAGCAGCTTGGCCTATTCCAGGGAATTGGGCAATCAGCCCCAGCATTTT
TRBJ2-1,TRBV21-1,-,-,CASSKVSTGGSYNEQFF,TGTGCCAGCAGCAAAGTAAGCACAGGGGGCTCTTACAATGAGCAGTTCTTC
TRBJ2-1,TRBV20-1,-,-,CSARISPGGEQFF,TGCAGTGCTAGAATCAGTCCCGGGGGTGAGCAGTTCTTC
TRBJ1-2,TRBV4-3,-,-,CASSQDRQTGYGYTF,TGCGCCAGCAGCCAAGATCGGCAGACCGGTTATGGCTACACCTTC
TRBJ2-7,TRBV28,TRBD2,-,CASSFSGRGPYEQYF,TGTGCCAGCAGTTTTAGCGGGAGGGGGCCCTACGAGCAGTACTTC
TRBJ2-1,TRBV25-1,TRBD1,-,CASSVGTGLGNEQFF,TGTGCCAGCAGTGTCGGGACAGGGCTAGGCAATGAGCAGTTCTTC
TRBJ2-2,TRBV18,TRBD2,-,CASSRTSGTENTGELFF,TGTGCCAGCTCGCGGACTAGCGGGACCGAGAACACCGGGGAGCTGTTTTTT
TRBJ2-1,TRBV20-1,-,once,CSARSGSDQQFF,TGCAGTGCTCGCTCGGGGTCCGATCAGCAGTTCTTC
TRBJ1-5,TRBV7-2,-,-,CASSLGVFGNQPQHF,TGTGCCAGCAGCTTGGGGGTATTTGGCAATCAGCCCCAGCATTTT
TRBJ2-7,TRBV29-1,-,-,CSVEIGVTEAYEQYF,TGCAGCGTTGAAATAGGGGTGACAGAAGCCTACGAGCAGTACTTC
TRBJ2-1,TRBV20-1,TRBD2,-,CSARATSQYEQFF,TGCAGTGCTAGGGCGACTAGCCAGTATGAGCAGTTCTTC
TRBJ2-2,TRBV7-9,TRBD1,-,CASSLDDRGAGELFF,TGTGCCAGCAGCTTAGACGACAGGGGAGCCGGGGAGCTGTTTTTT
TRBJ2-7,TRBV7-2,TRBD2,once,CASSLSSGGAYEQYF,TGTGCCAGCAGCTTATCGAGCGGGGGGGCCTACGAGCAGTACTTC
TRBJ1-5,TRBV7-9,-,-,CASSPIGAQHF,TGTGCCAGCAGCCCCATCGGGGCCCAGCATTTT
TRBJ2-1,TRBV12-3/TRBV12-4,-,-,CASSLVRPDEQFF,TGTGCCAGCAGTTTAGTCCGGCCCGATGAGCAGTTCTTC
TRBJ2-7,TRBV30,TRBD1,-,CAWSGGQSYEQYF,TGTGCCTGGAGTGGGGGACAGTCCTACGAGCAGTACTTC
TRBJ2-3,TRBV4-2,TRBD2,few,CASSQDVGLAPGSKYF,TGTGCCAGCAGCCAAGATGTAGGACTAGCGCCCGGATCGAAGTATTTT
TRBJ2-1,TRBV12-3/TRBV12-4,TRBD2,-,CASSLEGSGGPEQFF,TGTGCCAGCAGTTTAGAAGGGTCGGGGGGGCCTGAGCAGTTCTTC
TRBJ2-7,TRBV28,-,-,CASIPRTSPEQYF,TGTGCCAGCATTCCCCGCACGAGCCCCGAGCAGTACTTC
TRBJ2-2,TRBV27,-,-,CASSSGLGLGELFF,TGTGCCAGCAGTTCGGGACTCGGGCTCGGGGAGCTGTTTTTT
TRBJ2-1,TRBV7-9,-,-,CASSTGRHNEQFF,TGTGCCAGCAGCACGGGACGGCACAATGAGCAGTTCTTC
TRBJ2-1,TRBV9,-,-,CASSVDGRAGYNEQFF,TGTGCCAGCAGCGTAGATGGCAGGGCAGGATACAATGAGCAGTTCTTC
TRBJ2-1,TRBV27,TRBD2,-,CASSSLAGGNEQFF,TGTGCCAGCAGTTCACTAGCGGGAGGTAATGAGCAGTTCTTC
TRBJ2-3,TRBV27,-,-,CASSLMATADTQYF,TGTGCCAGCAGTTTAATGGCGACAGCAGATACGCAGTATTTT
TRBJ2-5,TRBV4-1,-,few,CASSQAARSGETQYF,TGCGCCAGCAGCCAAGCTGCTAGAAGCGGAGAGACCCAGTACTTC
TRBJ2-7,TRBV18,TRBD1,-,CASSQGQGVFSTSYEQYF,TGTGCCAGCTCACAAGGACAGGGGGTTTTCTCAACCTCCTACGAGCAGTACTTC
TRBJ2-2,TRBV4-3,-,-,CASSFGHPTTGELFF,TGCGCCAGCAGCTTCGGGCACCCAACAACCGGGGAGCTGTTTTTT
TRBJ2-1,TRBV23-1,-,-,CASSQSIPGGEQFF,TGCGCCAGCAGTCAAAGCATACCAGGAGGGGAGCAGTTCTTC
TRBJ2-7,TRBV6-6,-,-,CASSPPVPSSYEQYF,TGTGCCAGCAGTCCCCCGGTCCCCAGCTCCTACGAGCAGTACTTC
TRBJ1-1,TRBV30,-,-,CAWSVVQSTEAFF,TGTGCCTGGAGTGTGGTACAGAGCACTGAAGCTTTCTTT
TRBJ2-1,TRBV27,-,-,CASSLSVYNEQFF,TGTGCCAGCAGTTTGTCCGTTTACAATGAGCAGTTCTTC
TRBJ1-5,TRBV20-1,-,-,CSAEVGVLGPYNQPQHF,TGCAGTGCTGAGGTAGGGGTCTTAGGGCCTTACAATCAGCCCCAGCATTTT
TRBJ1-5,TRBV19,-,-,CASSISDYSNQPQHF,TGTGCCAGTAGTATAAGTGATTATAGCAATCAGCCCCAGCATTTT
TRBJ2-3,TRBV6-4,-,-,CASSEAGTVDTQYF,TGTGCCAGCAGTGAGGCAGGGACGGTTGATACGCAGTATTTT
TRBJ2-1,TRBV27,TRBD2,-,CASMVSGDLPNEQFF,TGTGCCAGCATGGTTAGCGGGGACCTCCCCAATGAGCAGTTCTTC